This TCR beta chain comes out of a study of T cell changes during pregnancy in multiple sclerosis. Looked up from germline, CDR1 is WSHSY and CDR2 is SAAADI. The CDR3 runs 14 residues. V trimming: 4 bases; J trimming: 6 bases; junction bases outside the gene matches: 4. Data came from immunoSEQ multiplex PCR; TCRdb stores just in-frame clones and leaves some out. The sample gives 47,000 or so clones, 90% of which show up once; 4.5% to 5.5% is in the top ten. This chain links TRBV10-2 with TRBJ2-5; 11 nucleotides match TRBD2. The source of this sequence is a female donor in good health, enrolled as a control in a pregnancy study. The sequences come from peripheral blood, collected after pregnancy. CDR3 in amino acids: CASSVAGGPQTQYF. The CDR3 coding sequence is TGCGCCAGCAGTGTAGCGGGGGGGCCGCAGACCCAGTACTTC.